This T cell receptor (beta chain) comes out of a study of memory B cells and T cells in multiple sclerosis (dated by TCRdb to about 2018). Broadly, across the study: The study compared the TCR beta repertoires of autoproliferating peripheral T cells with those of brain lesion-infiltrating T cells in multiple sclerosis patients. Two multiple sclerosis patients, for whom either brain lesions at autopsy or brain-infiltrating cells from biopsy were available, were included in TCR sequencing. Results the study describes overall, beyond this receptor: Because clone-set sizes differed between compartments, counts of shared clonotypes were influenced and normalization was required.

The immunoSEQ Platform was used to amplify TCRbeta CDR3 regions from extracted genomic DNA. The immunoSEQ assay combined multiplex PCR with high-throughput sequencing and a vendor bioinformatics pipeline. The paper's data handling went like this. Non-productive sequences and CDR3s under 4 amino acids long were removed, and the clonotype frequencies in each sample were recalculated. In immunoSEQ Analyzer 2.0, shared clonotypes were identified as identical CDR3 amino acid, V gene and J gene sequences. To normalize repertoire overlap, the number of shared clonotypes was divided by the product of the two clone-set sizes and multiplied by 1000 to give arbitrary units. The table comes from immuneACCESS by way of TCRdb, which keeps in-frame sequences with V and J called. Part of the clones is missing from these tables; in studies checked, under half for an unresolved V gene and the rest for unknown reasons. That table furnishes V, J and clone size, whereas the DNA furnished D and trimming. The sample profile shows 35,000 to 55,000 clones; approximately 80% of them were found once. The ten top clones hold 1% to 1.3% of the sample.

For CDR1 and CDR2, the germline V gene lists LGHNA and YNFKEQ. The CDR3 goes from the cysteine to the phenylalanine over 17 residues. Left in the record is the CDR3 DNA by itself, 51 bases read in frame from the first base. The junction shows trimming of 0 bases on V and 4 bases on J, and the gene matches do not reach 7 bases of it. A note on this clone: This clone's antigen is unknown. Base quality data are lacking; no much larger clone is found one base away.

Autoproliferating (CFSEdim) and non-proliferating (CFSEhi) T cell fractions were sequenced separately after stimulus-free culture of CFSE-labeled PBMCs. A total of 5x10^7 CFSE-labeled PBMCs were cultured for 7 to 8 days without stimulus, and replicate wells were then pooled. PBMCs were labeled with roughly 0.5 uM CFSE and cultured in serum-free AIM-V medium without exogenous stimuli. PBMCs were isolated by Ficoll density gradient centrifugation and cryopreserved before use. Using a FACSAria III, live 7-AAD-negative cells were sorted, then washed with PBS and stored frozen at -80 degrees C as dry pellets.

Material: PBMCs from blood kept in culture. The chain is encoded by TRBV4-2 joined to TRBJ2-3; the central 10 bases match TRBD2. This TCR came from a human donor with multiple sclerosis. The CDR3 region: CASSQDNPAGGPDTQYF. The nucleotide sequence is TGTGCCAGCAGCCAAGATAACCCAGCGGGGGGGCCAGATACGCAGTATTTT.